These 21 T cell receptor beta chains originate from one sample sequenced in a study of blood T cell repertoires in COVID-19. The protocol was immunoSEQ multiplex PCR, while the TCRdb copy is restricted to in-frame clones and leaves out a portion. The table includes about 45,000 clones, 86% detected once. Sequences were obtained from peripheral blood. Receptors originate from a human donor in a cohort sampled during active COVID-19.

The CDR3 DNA reads as TGTGCCAGCAGCTTCGTGCGGTCCGGGACATTGCGAATGAACACTGAAGCTTTCTTT. Protein sequence: CASSFVRSGTLRMNTEAFF. This chain uses TRBV7-8 with TRBJ1-1, with D possibly matching TRBD1 (6 bases). Germline V gives CDR1 SGHVS, CDR2 FQNEAQ. V was cut by 3 bases and J by 0 bases, with 23 bases left in between. CDR3 length: 19 amino acids.

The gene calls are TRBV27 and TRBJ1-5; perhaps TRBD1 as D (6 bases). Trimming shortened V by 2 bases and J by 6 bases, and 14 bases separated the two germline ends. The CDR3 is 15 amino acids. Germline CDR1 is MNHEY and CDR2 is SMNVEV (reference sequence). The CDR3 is CASSLAGVASQPQHF. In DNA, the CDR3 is TGTGCCAGCAGTTTAGCAGGGGTGGCAAGTCAGCCCCAGCATTTT.

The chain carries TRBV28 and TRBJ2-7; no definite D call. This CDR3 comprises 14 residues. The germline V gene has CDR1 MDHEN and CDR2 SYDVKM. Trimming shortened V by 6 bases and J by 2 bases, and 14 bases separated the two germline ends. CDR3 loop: CASRRSAPPYEQYF. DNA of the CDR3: TGTGCCAGCAGGCGGAGTGCCCCACCCTACGAGCAGTACTTC.

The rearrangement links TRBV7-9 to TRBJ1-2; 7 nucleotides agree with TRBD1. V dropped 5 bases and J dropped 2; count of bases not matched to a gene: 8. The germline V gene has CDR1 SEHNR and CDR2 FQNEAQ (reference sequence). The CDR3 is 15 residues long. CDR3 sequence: CASSVGQAMNYGYTF. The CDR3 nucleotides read TGTGCCAGCAGCGTCGGACAGGCGATGAACTATGGCTACACCTTC. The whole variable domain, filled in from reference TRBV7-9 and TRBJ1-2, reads DTGVSQNPRHKITKRGQNVTFRCDPISEHNRLYWYRQTLGQGPEFLTYFQNEAQLEKSRLLSDRFSAERPKGSFSTLEIQRTEQGDSAMYLCASSVGQAMNYGYTFGSGTRLTVV.

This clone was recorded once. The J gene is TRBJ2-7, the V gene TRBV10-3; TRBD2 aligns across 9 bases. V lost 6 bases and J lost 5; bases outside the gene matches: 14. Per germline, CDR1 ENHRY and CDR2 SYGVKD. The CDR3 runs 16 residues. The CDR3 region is CAIRDMGGGAPHEQYF. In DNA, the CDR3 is TGTGCCATCAGAGACATGGGCGGGGGGGCCCCCCACGAGCAGTACTTC.

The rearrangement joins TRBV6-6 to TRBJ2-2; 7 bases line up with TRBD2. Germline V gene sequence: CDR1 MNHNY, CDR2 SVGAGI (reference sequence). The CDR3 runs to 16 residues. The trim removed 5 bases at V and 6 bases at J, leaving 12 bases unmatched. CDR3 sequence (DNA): TGTGCCAGCAGTAAAATCAAACGAGCGGGGCCCGGGGAGCTGTTTTTT. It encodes CASSKIKRAGPGELFF.

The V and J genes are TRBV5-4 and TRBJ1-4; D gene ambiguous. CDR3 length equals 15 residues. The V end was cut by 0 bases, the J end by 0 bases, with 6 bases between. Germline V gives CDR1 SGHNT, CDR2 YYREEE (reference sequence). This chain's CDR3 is CASSLDSATNEKLFF. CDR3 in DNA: TGTGCCAGCAGCTTGGACAGTGCAACTAATGAAAAACTGTTTTTT.

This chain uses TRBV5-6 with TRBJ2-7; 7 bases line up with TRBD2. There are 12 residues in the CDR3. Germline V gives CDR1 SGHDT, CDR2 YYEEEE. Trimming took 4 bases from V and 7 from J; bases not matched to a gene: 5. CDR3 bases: TGTGCCAGCAGCCCAAACGGGGGGGAGCAGTACTTC. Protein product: CASSPNGGEQYF.

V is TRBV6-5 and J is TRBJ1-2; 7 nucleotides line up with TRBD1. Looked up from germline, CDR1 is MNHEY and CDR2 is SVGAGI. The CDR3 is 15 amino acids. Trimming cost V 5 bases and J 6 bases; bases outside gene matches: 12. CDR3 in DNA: TGTGCCAGCAGTCCGCCAGGGATAGACAGGGATGGCTACACCTTC. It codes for CASSPPGIDRDGYTF.

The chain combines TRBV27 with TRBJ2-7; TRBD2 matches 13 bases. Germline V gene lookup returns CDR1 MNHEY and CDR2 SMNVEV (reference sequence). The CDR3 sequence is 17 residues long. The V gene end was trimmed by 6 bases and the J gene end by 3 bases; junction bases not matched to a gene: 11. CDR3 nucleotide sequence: TGTGCCAGCAGACCCGGACTAGCGGGGGCATTAGACTACGAGCAGTACTTC. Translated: CASRPGLAGALDYEQYF.

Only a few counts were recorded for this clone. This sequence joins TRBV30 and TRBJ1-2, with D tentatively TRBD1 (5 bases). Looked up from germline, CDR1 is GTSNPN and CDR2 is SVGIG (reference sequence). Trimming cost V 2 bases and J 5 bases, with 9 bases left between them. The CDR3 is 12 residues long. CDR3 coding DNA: TGTGCCTGGAGTATAGACAGTTATGGCTACACCTTC. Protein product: CAWSIDSYGYTF.

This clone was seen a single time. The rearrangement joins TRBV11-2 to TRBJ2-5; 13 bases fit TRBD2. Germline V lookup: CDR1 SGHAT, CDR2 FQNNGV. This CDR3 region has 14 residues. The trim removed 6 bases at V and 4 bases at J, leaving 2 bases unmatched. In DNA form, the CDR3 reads TGTGCCAGCAGACTAGCGGGGGGGCCAGAGACCCAGTACTTC. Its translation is CASRLAGGPETQYF.

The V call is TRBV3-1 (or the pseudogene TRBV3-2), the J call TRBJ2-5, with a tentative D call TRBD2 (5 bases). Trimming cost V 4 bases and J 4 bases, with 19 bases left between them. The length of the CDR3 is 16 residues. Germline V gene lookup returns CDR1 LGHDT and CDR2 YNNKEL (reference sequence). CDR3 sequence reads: CASSRLGLALGETQYF. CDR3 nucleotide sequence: TGTGCCAGCAGCCGGCTGGGCCTAGCCTTAGGAGAGACCCAGTACTTC.

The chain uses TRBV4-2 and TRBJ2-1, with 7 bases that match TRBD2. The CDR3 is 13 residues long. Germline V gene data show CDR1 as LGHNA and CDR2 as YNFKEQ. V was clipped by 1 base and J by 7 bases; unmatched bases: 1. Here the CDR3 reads CASSQVGGNEQFF. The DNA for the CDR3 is TGTGCCAGCAGCCAAGTGGGAGGGAATGAGCAGTTCTTC.

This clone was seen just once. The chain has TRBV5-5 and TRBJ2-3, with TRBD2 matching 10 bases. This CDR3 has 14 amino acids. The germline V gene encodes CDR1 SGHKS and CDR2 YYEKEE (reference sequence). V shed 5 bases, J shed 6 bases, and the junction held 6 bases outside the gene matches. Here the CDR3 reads CASSLAGGEDTQYF. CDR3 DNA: TGTGCCAGCAGTTTAGCGGGGGGCGAGGATACGCAGTATTTT.

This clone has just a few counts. The CDR3 bases are TGTGCCAGCGGCGACTTGACTAGCGTGACATCCTACGAGCAGTACTTC. Translation gives CASGDLTSVTSYEQYF. The chain links TRBV2 to TRBJ2-7; 8 nucleotides agree with TRBD2. V trimming: 8 bases; J trimming: 1 base; junction bases outside the gene matches: 13. Germline lookup yields CDR1 SNHLY and CDR2 FYNNEI. The CDR3 length is 16 residues.

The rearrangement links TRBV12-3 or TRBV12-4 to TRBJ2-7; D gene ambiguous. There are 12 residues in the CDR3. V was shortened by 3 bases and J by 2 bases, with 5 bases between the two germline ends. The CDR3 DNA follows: TGTGCCAGCAGTTTTACAGCCTACGAGCAGTACTTC. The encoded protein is CASSFTAYEQYF.

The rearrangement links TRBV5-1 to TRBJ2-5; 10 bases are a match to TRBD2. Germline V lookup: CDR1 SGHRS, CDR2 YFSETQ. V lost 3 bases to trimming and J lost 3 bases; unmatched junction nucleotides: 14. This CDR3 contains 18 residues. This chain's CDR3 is CASSSSIGAGGPEETQYF. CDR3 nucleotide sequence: TGCGCCAGCAGCTCCTCTATTGGAGCGGGGGGGCCAGAAGAGACCCAGTACTTC.

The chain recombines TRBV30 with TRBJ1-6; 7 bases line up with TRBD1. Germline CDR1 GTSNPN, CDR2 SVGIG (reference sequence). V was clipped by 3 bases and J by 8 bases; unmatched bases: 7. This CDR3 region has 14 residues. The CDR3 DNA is TGTGCCTGGAGCTCCGGGACAGAGTATTCACCCCTCCACTTT. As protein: CAWSSGTEYSPLHF. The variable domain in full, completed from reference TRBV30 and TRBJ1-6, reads SQTIHQWPATLVQPVGSPLSLECTVEGTSNPNLYWYRQAAGRGLQLLFYSVGIGQISSEVPQNLSASRPQDRQFILSSKKLLLSDSGFYLCAWSSGTEYSPLHFGNGTRLTVT.

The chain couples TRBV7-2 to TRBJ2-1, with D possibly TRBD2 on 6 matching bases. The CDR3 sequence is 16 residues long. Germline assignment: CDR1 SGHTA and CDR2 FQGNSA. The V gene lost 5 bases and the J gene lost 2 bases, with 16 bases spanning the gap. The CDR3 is CASSLGGLQAYNEQFF. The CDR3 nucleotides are TGTGCCAGCAGCCTGGGGGGACTGCAAGCCTACAATGAGCAGTTCTTC. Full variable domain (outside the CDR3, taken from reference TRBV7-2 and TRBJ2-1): GAGVSQSPSNKVTEKGKDVELRCDPISGHTALYWYRQSLGQGLEFLIYFQGNSAPDKSGLPSDRFSAERTGGSVSTLTIQRTQQEDSAVYLCASSLGGLQAYNEQFFGPGTRLTVL.

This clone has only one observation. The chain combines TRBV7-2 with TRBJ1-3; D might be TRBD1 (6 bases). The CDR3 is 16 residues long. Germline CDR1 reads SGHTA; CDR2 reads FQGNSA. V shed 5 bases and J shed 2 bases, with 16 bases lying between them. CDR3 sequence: CASSVQPGVPGNTIYF. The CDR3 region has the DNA TGTGCCAGCAGCGTCCAACCAGGGGTCCCTGGAAACACCATATATTTT.